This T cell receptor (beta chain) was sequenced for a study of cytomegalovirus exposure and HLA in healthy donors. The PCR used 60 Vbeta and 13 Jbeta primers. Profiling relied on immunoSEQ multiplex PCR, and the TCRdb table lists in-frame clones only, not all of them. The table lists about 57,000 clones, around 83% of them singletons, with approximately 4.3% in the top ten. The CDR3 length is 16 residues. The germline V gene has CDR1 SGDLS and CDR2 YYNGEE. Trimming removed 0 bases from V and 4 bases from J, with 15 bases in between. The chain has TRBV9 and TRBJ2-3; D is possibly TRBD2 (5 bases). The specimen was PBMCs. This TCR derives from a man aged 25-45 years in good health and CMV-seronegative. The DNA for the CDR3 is TGTGCCAGCAGCGTAGATGGGAGTTACGGATCAGATACGCAGTATTTT. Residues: CASSVDGSYGSDTQYF. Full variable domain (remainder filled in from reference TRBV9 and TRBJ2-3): DSGVTQTPKHLITATGQRVTLRCSPRSGDLSVYWYQQSLDQGLQFLIQYYNGEERAKGNILERFSAQQFPDLHSELNLSSLELGDSALYFCASSVDGSYGSDTQYFGPGTRLTVL.